Listed below are T cell receptor beta chains from one sample, sequenced in a study of blood T cells in healthy people across ages. TCRdb redid the calling of the 5' RACE reads with MiXCR, one entry per CDR3 protein. The sample shows more than 500,000 distinct CDR3 sequences, about 26% of them seen only once. The same sample was also used in a study of T cells of mothers and their children.

Source material: blood. The receptor set was obtained from a boy younger than 10 in good health. The CDR3 runs from the conserved cysteine through the conserved F or W. The D gene is left open where the match is weak. A clone size is listed for some rows: how often the clone was seen (once, few, many), or a class if it is expanded.

V,D,J,size,CDR3,DNA
TRBV28,NA,TRBJ2-6,few,CASSSPGANVLTF,TGTGCCAGCAGTTCCCCCGGGGCCAACGTCCTGACTTTC
TRBV29-1,NA,TRBJ2-7,NA,CSVGGRNHYEQYF,TGCAGCGTTGGAGGACGGAATCACTACGAGCAGTACTTC
TRBV7-2,TRBD2,TRBJ2-7,few,CASSPVSGRAGEQYF,TGTGCCAGCAGCCCAGTCAGCGGGAGGGCGGGAGAGCAGTACTTC
TRBV6-5,TRBD1,TRBJ1-4,NA,CASSPDRGRITDEKLFF,TGTGCCAGCAGCCCTGACAGGGGGCGCATTACAGATGAAAAACTGTTTTTT
TRBV5-1,TRBD2,TRBJ2-5,NA,CATGLASTETQYF,TGCGCCACGGGACTAGCGAGCACGGAGACCCAGTACTTC
TRBV6-2/TRBV6-3,NA,TRBJ2-2,few,CASRPWGAGELFF,TGTGCCAGCAGGCCCTGGGGGGCCGGGGAGCTGTTTTTT
TRBV12-3/TRBV12-4,NA,TRBJ1-4,few,CASGLQGGEKPFF,TGTGCCAGCGGTTTGCAGGGCGGGGAAAAACCGTTTTTT
TRBV4-1,TRBD2,TRBJ2-1,few,CASSQDPVSGNRNEQFF,TGCGCCAGCAGCCAAGATCCGGTCAGCGGGAACAGGAATGAGCAGTTCTTC
TRBV7-8,TRBD1,TRBJ2-7,few,CASSYPQGATHEQYF,TGTGCCAGCAGCTACCCACAGGGGGCTACCCACGAGCAGTACTTC
TRBV12-3/TRBV12-4,TRBD1,TRBJ2-2,NA,CASSPLQGFTGELFF,TGTGCCAGCAGTCCACTACAGGGGTTCACCGGGGAGCTGTTTTTT
TRBV12-3/TRBV12-4,NA,TRBJ1-1,NA,CASRMGGEAFF,TGTGCCAGCAGAATGGGCGGTGAAGCTTTCTTT
TRBV29-1,TRBD1,TRBJ2-5,few,CSVDDRGRGETQYF,TGCAGCGTGGATGACAGGGGGCGAGGAGAGACCCAGTACTTC
TRBV12-3/TRBV12-4,NA,TRBJ2-1,NA,CASSLIRDTRFF,TGTGCCAGCAGTTTAATCCGGGACACCAGGTTCTTC
TRBV15,TRBD2,TRBJ2-3,NA,CATAGLAGAADTQYF,TGTGCCACCGCTGGACTAGCGGGAGCCGCAGATACGCAGTATTTT